This TCR beta chain was identified during a study of T cell responses to AZD1222 COVID-19 vaccine. In germline, CDR1 is LNHDA, CDR2 SQIVND (reference sequence). The CDR3 runs to 12 residues. V was shortened by 7 bases and J by 4 bases, with 10 bases between the two germline ends. The protocol was immunoSEQ multiplex PCR, while the TCRdb copy is restricted to in-frame clones and leaves out a portion. The data show 140,000 or so clones, roughly 89% seen once. The chain recombines TRBV19 with TRBJ1-2; no definite D call. Source: peripheral blood, taken 28 days after the second dose of the MenACWY control vaccine. This clonotype was sampled from an adult who received the MenACWY meningococcal vaccine as a control. The CDR3 sequence: CASTEGSYGYTF. The CDR3 DNA is TGTGCCAGTACGGAGGGTAGCTATGGCTACACCTTC.